Listed here are 24 T cell receptor beta chains from one sample, sequenced in a study of OX40 agonist ivuxolimab in advanced cancers. The repertoire was sequenced with immunoSEQ multiplex PCR; TCRdb's copy has only in-frame clones and lacks some. Altogether 55,000 to 65,000 clones are present, roughly 84% being singletons, with the ten largest covering approximately 0.56%. This sample comprised CD4+ or CD8+ T cells sorted from blood, obtained in a trial of the OX40 agonist ivuxolimab. These TCRs come from an adult with an advanced solid tumor such as melanoma, head and neck, liver or kidney cancer.

J is TRBJ2-5 and V is TRBV28; D is perhaps TRBD1 or TRBD2 (5 bases each). CDR1 MDHEN and CDR2 SYDVKM come from the germline V gene. Trimming removed 4 bases at V and 1 base at J, with 10 bases between. CDR3 length: 14 residues. This chain's CDR3 is CASSSTGGQETQYF. The CDR3 DNA follows: TGTGCCAGCAGTTCCACAGGAGGCCAAGAGACCCAGTACTTC.

V is TRBV11-2 and J is TRBJ2-7; D not resolved. Per germline, CDR1 SGHAT and CDR2 FQNNGV. Trimming shortened V by 3 bases and J by 0 bases, and 9 bases separated the two germline ends. The CDR3 runs 14 residues. CDR3 sequence reads: CASSLQWGSYEQYF. CDR3 DNA sequence: TGTGCCAGCAGCTTGCAATGGGGCTCCTACGAGCAGTACTTC.

This sequence joins TRBV7-6 and TRBJ2-3, with TRBD1 matching over 7 bases. V dropped 1 base and J dropped 2; count of bases not matched to a gene: 6. This CDR3 region has 16 residues. Germline V lookup: CDR1 SGHVS, CDR2 FNYEAQ. The CDR3 loop reads CASSLGRGQATDTQYF. The CDR3 nucleotides are TGTGCCAGCAGCTTAGGCCGTGGACAGGCCACAGATACGCAGTATTTT. Full variable domain (missing parts from reference TRBV7-6 and TRBJ2-3): GAGVSQSPRYKVTKRGQDVALRCDPISGHVSLYWYRQALGQGPEFLTYFNYEAQQDKSGLPNDRFSAERPEGSISTLTIQRTEQRDSAMYRCASSLGRGQATDTQYFGPGTRLTVL.

This clone was seen only a few times. The chain links TRBV7-2 to TRBJ1-2; D may be TRBD1 (5 bases). Trimming shortened V by 5 bases and J by 8 bases, and 15 bases separated the two germline ends. There are 13 residues in the CDR3. CDR1 and CDR2 from the germline V gene are SGHTA and FQGNSA. The CDR3 DNA sequence: TGTGCCAGCAGCCTCAGGGTATCGGAAGGCTACACCTTC. Translating gives CASSLRVSEGYTF.

V gene TRBV5-1 combines with J gene TRBJ2-6; no reliable D call. Trimming left V 5 bases short and J 1 base short, with 4 bases between. CDR1 SGHRS and CDR2 YFSETQ come from the germline V gene. The CDR3 runs 13 residues. The CDR3 DNA sequence: TGCGCCAGCAGGGTGTCTGGGGCCAACGTCCTGACTTTC. Protein sequence: CASRVSGANVLTF. The complete variable domain, with remaining parts taken from reference TRBV5-1 and TRBJ2-6, reads KAGVTQTPRYLIKTRGQQVTLSCSPISGHRSVSWYQQTPGQGLQFLFEYFSETQRNKGNFPGRFSGRQFSNSRSEMNVSTLELGDSALYLCASRVSGANVLTFGAGSRLTVL.

The chain employs TRBV30 and TRBJ2-3; 9 positions agree with TRBD1. V lost 4 bases, J lost 0 bases, and 8 bases stayed unmatched. The CDR3 extends over 16 amino acids. Germline CDR1 and CDR2: GTSNPN and SVGIG (reference sequence). The CDR3, as DNA: TGTGCCTGGACCCATGGGGACAGGGCTAGCACAGATACGCAGTATTTT. It is translated as CAWTHGDRASTDTQYF.

The J gene is TRBJ1-3, the V gene TRBV7-9, with D unresolved. Germline V CDR1 and CDR2: SEHNR, FQNEAQ (reference sequence). The CDR3 spans 19 residues. Trimming shortened V by 1 base and J by 0 bases, and 19 bases separated the two germline ends. This CDR3 reads CASSLGDGRQTSSGNTIYF. The CDR3 nucleotides are TGTGCCAGCAGCTTAGGCGACGGTCGGCAAACGAGCTCTGGAAACACCATATATTTT.

This clone was detected once. The gene calls are TRBV5-1 and TRBJ2-5, with a tentative D call TRBD1 (6 bases). From germline, CDR1 is SGHRS and CDR2 YFSETQ. CDR3 size: 15 residues. V was pared by 2 bases and J by 3 bases, with 14 bases between. CDR3 residues: CASSFPGAGEETQYF. CDR3 sequence (DNA): TGCGCCAGCAGCTTTCCAGGGGCTGGGGAAGAGACCCAGTACTTC.

V usage is TRBV7-9 and J usage is TRBJ2-7; 9 bases agree with TRBD2. The germline CDR1 and CDR2 sequences are SEHNR and FQNEAQ (reference sequence). The ends lost 4 bases at V and 3 bases at J; junction bases unmatched: 7. The CDR3 consists of 15 residues. CDR3 protein: CASSSRLAVNYEQYF. The DNA for the CDR3 is TGTGCCAGCAGCTCGCGACTAGCGGTAAACTACGAGCAGTACTTC.

The rearrangement joins TRBV28 to TRBJ2-7; D tentatively reads TRBD1 or TRBD2 (5 bases each). V shed 6 bases and J shed 1 base, with 13 bases lying between them. The germline gives CDR1 MDHEN, CDR2 SYDVKM. The CDR3 is made up of 14 amino acids. The CDR3 nucleotides are TGTGCCAGCAGGGGTGGGACGGCTTCCTACGAGCAGTACTTC. Translation: CASRGGTASYEQYF.

The chain recombines TRBV6-5 with TRBJ1-1; 7 bases are shared with TRBD1. The junction had 4 bases not matched to a gene; V was cut back by 2 bases and J by 7 bases. Germline V CDR1 and CDR2: MNHEY, SVGAGI. The CDR3 length is 13 residues. The CDR3 sequence is CASSYTRDSEAFF. The CDR3 bases are TGTGCCAGCAGTTACACACGGGACAGTGAAGCTTTCTTT.

V usage is TRBV5-4 and J usage is TRBJ2-2; tentative D call: TRBD1 (6 bases). Trimming shortened V by 0 bases and J by 7 bases, and 7 bases separated the two germline ends. CDR1 and CDR2 from the germline V gene are SGHNT and YYREEE (reference sequence). The CDR3 has 13 residues. This chain's CDR3 is CASSLEGVGELFF. The CDR3 DNA reads TGTGCCAGCAGCTTGGAGGGGGTCGGGGAGCTGTTTTTT.

This chain joins TRBV5-1 and TRBJ2-1; 9 nucleotides agree with TRBD2. The CDR3 contains 15 residues. With 4 bases clipped from V and 10 bases from J, the junction kept 12 bases outside the gene matches. Germline-derived CDR1 and CDR2 are SGHRS and YFSETQ. CDR3 sequence: CASSPRASGINEQFF. The CDR3 bases are TGCGCCAGCAGCCCCCGGGCTAGCGGGATCAACGAGCAGTTCTTC.

This chain joins TRBV5-1 and TRBJ1-3; 7 bases are shared with TRBD1. Germline V gene lookup returns CDR1 SGHRS and CDR2 YFSETQ. J lost 3 bases, V lost 1 base, and 7 bases had no gene match. The CDR3 consists of 16 residues. CDR3 residues: CASSLSPGGGGNTIYF. DNA of the CDR3: TGCGCCAGCAGCTTGAGTCCAGGGGGTGGTGGAAACACCATATATTTT.

The rearrangement joins TRBV7-9 to TRBJ2-7; 8 bases map to TRBD1. This CDR3 has 14 residues. Losses at the gene ends were 4 bases for V and 3 bases for J; bases not matched to a gene: 5. Germline values: CDR1 SEHNR, CDR2 FQNEAQ (reference sequence). CDR3 DNA: TGTGCCAGCAGCTGGCAGGACAGGGACTACGAGCAGTACTTC. Protein sequence: CASSWQDRDYEQYF.

The rearrangement uses TRBV5-6 and TRBJ1-6; weak D call: TRBD1 (6 bases). The CDR3 has 15 residues. Germline V gives CDR1 SGHDT, CDR2 YYEEEE. V dropped 1 base and J dropped 7 bases, with 12 bases sitting between them. CDR3 sequence (DNA): TGTGCCAGCAGCTTGACAGGGCTTTACAATTCACCCCTCCACTTT. It specifies CASSLTGLYNSPLHF.

CDR3: CAVGGDNYGYTF. The CDR3 DNA is TGTGCAGTGGGAGGAGATAACTATGGCTACACCTTC. The V and J genes are TRBV6-6 and TRBJ1-2; no firm D call. This CDR3 region has 12 residues. Germline-derived CDR1 and CDR2 are MNHNY and SVGAGI (reference sequence).

To note about this clone: Other nucleotide sequences from this sample produce the same CDR3. This sequence joins TRBV7-2 and TRBJ2-7, with D perhaps TRBD1 (6 bases). The CDR3 runs 14 residues. Germline CDR1 and CDR2: SGHTA and FQGNSA. V lost 1 base and J lost 2, with 9 bases in between. The CDR3: CASSLGGQPYEQYF. CDR3 DNA: TGTGCCAGCAGCTTAGGGGGGCAACCCTACGAGCAGTACTTC. The variable domain in full, with the rest retrieved from reference TRBV7-2 and TRBJ2-7, is GAGVSQSPSNKVTEKGKDVELRCDPISGHTALYWYRQSLGQGLEFLIYFQGNSAPDKSGLPSDRFSAERTGGSVSTLTIQRTQQEDSAVYLCASSLGGQPYEQYFGPGTRLTVT.

The CDR3 nucleotides read TGTGCCAGCAGTTACTCGGTTGGGGGAGGAGAGACCCAGTACTTC. It encodes CASSYSVGGGETQYF. The chain couples TRBV6-6 to TRBJ2-5, with D possibly TRBD2 on 6 matching bases. The CDR3 sequence is 15 residues long. Germline V gene sequence: CDR1 MNHNY, CDR2 SVGAGI (reference sequence). Trimming took off 0 bases at V and 4 bases at J, with 12 bases between the two ends.

V is TRBV5-5 and J is TRBJ2-5; 9 nucleotides align to TRBD1. Germline trimming cut 6 bases from V and 5 bases from J; bases unmatched to any gene: 8. The germline CDR1 and CDR2 sequences are SGHKS and YYEKEE (reference sequence). This CDR3 contains 14 residues. CDR3 sequence: CASTQGTGYETQYF. CDR3 DNA: TGTGCCAGCACCCAAGGGACAGGGTACGAGACCCAGTACTTC. The complete variable domain, with remaining parts taken from reference TRBV5-5 and TRBJ2-5, reads DAGVTQSPTHLIKTRGQQVTLRCSPISGHKSVSWYQQVLGQGPQFIFQYYEKEERGRGNFPDRFSARQFPNYSSELNVNALLLGDSALYLCASTQGTGYETQYFGPGTRLLVL.

The chain joins TRBV9 to TRBJ2-7; the D is unclear. The V end lost 5 bases, the J end lost 5 bases, and 5 bases lay between the germline ends. Germline V gene sequence: CDR1 SGDLS, CDR2 YYNGEE. The CDR3 sequence is 10 residues long. The CDR3 bases are TGTGCCAGCAGGGGTGACGAGCAGTACTTC. Amino acids: CASRGDEQYF.

The chain uses TRBV19 and TRBJ2-2; no clear D. Between the trimmed V and J ends, which lost 1 base and 3 bases, there was a span of 3 bases. The germline CDR1 and CDR2 sequences are LNHDA and SQIVND (reference sequence). The CDR3 has 13 residues. The CDR3 nucleotides read TGTGCCAGTAGTATAGGAGACACCGGGGAGCTGTTTTTT. Its protein is CASSIGDTGELFF. Full variable domain (rest looked up from reference TRBV19 and TRBJ2-2): DGGITQSPKYLFRKEGQNVTLSCEQNLNHDAMYWYRQDPGQGLRLIYYSQIVNDFQKGDIAEGYSVSREKKESFPLTVTSAQKNPTAFYLCASSIGDTGELFFGEGSRLTVL.

For this clone: A junction end diverges from the germline sequence, so it may reflect a read error. V gene TRBV6-7 combines with J gene TRBJ2-2, with 8 positions matching TRBD2. Being an ORF, TRBV6-7 has a function that is uncertain. There are 14 residues in the CDR3. In DNA, the CDR3 is TGTGCCAGCACTTCTAGCGGGCAAAACCGGGGAGCTGTTTTT. Encoded protein: CASTSSGQNRGAVF.

The V and J genes are TRBV18 and TRBJ2-7; 13 bases are shared with TRBD2. V was clipped by 4 bases and J by 7 bases; unmatched bases: 7. This CDR3 is 15 amino acids long. Germline V gene sequence: CDR1 KGHSH, CDR2 LQKENI. In nucleotides, the CDR3 is TGTGCCAGCTCACTCCGGACTAGCGGGAGCGGAGAGCAGTACTTC. It codes for CASSLRTSGSGEQYF. Variable domain in full (rest from reference TRBV18 and TRBJ2-7): NAGVMQNPRHLVRRRGQEARLRCSPMKGHSHVYWYRQLPEEGLKFMVYLQKENIIDESGMPKERFSAEFPKEGPSILRIQQVVRGDSAAYFCASSLRTSGSGEQYFGPGTRLTVT.